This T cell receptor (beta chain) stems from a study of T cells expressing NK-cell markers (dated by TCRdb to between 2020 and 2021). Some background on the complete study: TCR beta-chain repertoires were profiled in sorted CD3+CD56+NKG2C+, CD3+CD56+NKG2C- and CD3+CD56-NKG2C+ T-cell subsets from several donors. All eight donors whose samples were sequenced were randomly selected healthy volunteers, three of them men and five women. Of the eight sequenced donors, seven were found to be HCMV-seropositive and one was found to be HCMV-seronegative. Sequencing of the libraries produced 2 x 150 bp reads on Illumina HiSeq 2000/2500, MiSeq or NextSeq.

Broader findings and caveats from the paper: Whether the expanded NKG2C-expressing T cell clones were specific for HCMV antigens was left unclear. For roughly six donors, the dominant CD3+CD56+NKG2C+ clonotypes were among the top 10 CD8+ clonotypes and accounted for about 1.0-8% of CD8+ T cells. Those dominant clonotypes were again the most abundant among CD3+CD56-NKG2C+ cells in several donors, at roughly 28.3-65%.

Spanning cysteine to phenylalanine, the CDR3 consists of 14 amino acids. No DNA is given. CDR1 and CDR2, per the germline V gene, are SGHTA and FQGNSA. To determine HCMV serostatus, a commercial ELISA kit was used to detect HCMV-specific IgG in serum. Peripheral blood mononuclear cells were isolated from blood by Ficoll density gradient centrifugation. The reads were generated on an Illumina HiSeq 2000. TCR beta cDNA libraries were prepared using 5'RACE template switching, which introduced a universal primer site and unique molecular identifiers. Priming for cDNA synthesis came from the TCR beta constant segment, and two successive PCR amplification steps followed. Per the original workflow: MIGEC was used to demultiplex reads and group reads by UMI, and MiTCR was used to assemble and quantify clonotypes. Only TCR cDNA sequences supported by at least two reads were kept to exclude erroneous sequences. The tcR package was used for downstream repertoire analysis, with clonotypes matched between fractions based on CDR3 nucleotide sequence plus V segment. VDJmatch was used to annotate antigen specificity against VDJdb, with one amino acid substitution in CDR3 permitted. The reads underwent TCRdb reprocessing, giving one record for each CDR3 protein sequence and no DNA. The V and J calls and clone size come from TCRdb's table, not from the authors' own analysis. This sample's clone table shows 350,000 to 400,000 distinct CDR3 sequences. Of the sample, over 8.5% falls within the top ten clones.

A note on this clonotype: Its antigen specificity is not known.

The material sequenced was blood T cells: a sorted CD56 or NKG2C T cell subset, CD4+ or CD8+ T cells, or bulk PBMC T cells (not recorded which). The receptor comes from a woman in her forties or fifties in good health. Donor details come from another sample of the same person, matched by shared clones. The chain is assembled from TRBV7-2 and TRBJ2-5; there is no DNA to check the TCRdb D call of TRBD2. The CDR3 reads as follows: CASSPPGLLETQYF.